Below, 27 T cell receptor beta chains from the same sample are listed, as sequenced in a study of read filtering for tumor transcriptome and immune sequencing (dated by TCRdb to the early 2020s). TCRdb records Illumina HiSeq 4000 as the sequencer. The Immunoverse kit was used to build TCR libraries from 400 ng RNA, with molecular barcoded adaptors covering alpha/delta and beta/gamma chains. TCRdb reworked the public reads: Q25 trimming with fastp, MiXCR clone assembly, productive beta chains retained. Identical CDR3 protein sequences are pooled into one entry, listed with their most common genes and DNA. The sample table records about 54,000 distinct CDR3 sequences; more than 9% of these occur just once. The top ten clonotypes cover about a sixth of the sample. Sequencing was done on a sample of a population of CD138-negative cells sorted from bone marrow. The sample's cell subset or site, from its label and the paper: bone marrow mononuclear cells depleted of CD138+ plasma/myeloma cells by negative magnetic selection. The receptor source for this set is a donor at least 40 years old with multiple myeloma.

In its sample, this clonotype was seen many times. The V gene is TRBV10-3, the J gene TRBJ1-5, with TRBD1 as a possible D gene (6 bases). This CDR3 is built from 13 residues. V lost 6 bases and J lost 5, with 11 bases in between. Germline lookup yields CDR1 ENHRY and CDR2 SYGVKD. CDR3 sequence (DNA): TGTGCCATCAGCGACAGGAAAGATCAGCCCCAGCATTTT. Translated, it gives CAISDRKDQPQHF.

In this sample, this clonotype turned up many times. The chain joins TRBV6-2 or TRBV6-3 to TRBJ1-1, with D maybe TRBD1 (5 bases). Trimming stripped 2 bases from V and 7 bases from J, with 11 bases between. Per germline, CDR1 MNHEY and CDR2 SVGEGT. The CDR3 runs 13 residues. Written as DNA, the CDR3 is TGTGCCAGCAGTTACGATGGGGCGCGTGAAGCTTTCTTT. This codes for CASSYDGAREAFF.

This clonotype has a handful of counts. A read error may be the cause here, since a much bigger clone is one base away. The rearrangement uses TRBV20-1 and TRBJ2-3, with TRBD1 identical over 7 bases. The CDR3 has 12 residues. CDR1 and CDR2 from the germline V gene are DFQATT and SNEGSKA (reference sequence). CDR3 sequence (DNA): TGCAGCCAAAGAGGGGGCTCAGATACGCAGTATTTT. It is translated as CSQRGGSDTQYF.

This clonotype was seen at least ten times. The V gene is TRBV5-1, the J gene TRBJ2-7; 10 bases map to TRBD1. The CDR3 has 14 residues. CDR1 is SGHRS and CDR2 is YFSETQ in the germline V gene. The junction had 5 bases not matched to a gene; V was cut back by 5 bases and J by 3 bases. The CDR3 loop reads CASRLGQGSYEQYF. CDR3 sequence (DNA): TGCGCCAGCAGGCTGGGACAGGGGAGCTACGAGCAGTACTTC.

This clonotype was counted many times. CDR3 DNA sequence: TGTGCCAGCAGTTTCGGACAGAACAATCAGCCCCAGCATTTT. Residues: CASSFGQNNQPQHF. The chain links TRBV5-6 to TRBJ1-5; tentative D call: TRBD1 (6 bases). Germline V lookup: CDR1 SGHDT, CDR2 YYEEEE. V lost 5 bases and J lost 3, with 12 bases in between. This CDR3 has 14 residues.

In its sample, this clonotype was seen many times. The chain has TRBV5-1 and TRBJ1-4, with 7 nucleotides matching TRBD1. Germline CDR1 reads SGHRS; CDR2 reads YFSETQ. The J segment lost 0 bases and the V segment lost 4 bases, leaving 3 bases of the junction unmatched. The CDR3 extends over 15 amino acids. The DNA of the CDR3 is TGCGCCAGCAGCGAGGGGACAGCAACTAATGAAAAACTGTTTTTT. Translating gives CASSEGTATNEKLFF. The full variable domain, completed using reference TRBV5-1 and TRBJ1-4, is KAGVTQTPRYLIKTRGQQVTLSCSPISGHRSVSWYQQTPGQGLQFLFEYFSETQRNKGNFPGRFSGRQFSNSRSEMNVSTLELGDSALYLCASSEGTATNEKLFFGSGTQLSVL.

This clonotype is labeled medium-sized. V and J are TRBV12-3 or TRBV12-4 and TRBJ1-1, with D perhaps TRBD1 (6 bases). CDR3 size: 15 residues. The ends were cut back, 6 bases at V and 1 base at J, with 15 bases in the middle. CDR3 residues: CASRFRTAKNTEAFF. CDR3 sequence (DNA): TGTGCCAGCAGATTTCGGACAGCTAAGAACACTGAAGCTTTCTTT.

This clonotype has at least ten counts. The V gene is TRBV3-1, the J gene TRBJ2-1, with D perhaps TRBD1 (6 bases). Germline V gene data show CDR1 as LGHDT and CDR2 as YNNKEL (reference sequence). Trimming removed 7 bases at V and 6 bases at J, with 13 bases between. CDR3 length: 13 residues. This CDR3 is CASNLGQFNEQFF. For the CDR3, the DNA is TGTGCCAGCAACCTGGGACAATTCAATGAGCAGTTCTTC.

In this sample, this clonotype turned up many times. J is TRBJ2-7 and V is TRBV5-1; 9 bases fit TRBD1. Looked up from germline, CDR1 is SGHRS and CDR2 is YFSETQ. V trimming: 3 bases; J trimming: 4 bases; junction bases outside the gene matches: 8. The CDR3 loop spans 15 amino acids. Written as DNA, the CDR3 is TGCGCCAGCAGCTCATACGGGACAGGGTATTACGAGCAGTACTTC. Amino acid sequence: CASSSYGTGYYEQYF.

This clonotype was seen repeatedly, ten times or more. The rearrangement links TRBV14 to TRBJ1-2; a weak D match, TRBD1 (5 bases). The V end was cut by 3 bases, the J end by 8 bases, with 13 bases between. There are 13 residues in the CDR3. Germline V gives CDR1 SGHDN, CDR2 FVKESK. The CDR3 DNA reads as TGTGCCAGCAGCCATTCTGGGGGTAACGGCTACACCTTC. Protein sequence: CASSHSGGNGYTF.

This clonotype was observed many times. The chain recombines TRBV6-2 or TRBV6-3 with TRBJ1-6, with D perhaps TRBD1 (5 bases). The germline V gene has CDR1 MNHEY and CDR2 SVGEGT. V dropped 5 bases and J dropped 0 bases, with 11 bases sitting between them. The CDR3 has 16 residues. The CDR3 loop is CASSRQRTSYNSPLHF. CDR3 nucleotides: TGTGCCAGCAGTCGACAGAGAACCTCCTATAATTCACCCCTCCACTTT.

This clonotype was detected ten times or more. This chain uses TRBV7-9 with TRBJ2-5, with 9 bases matching TRBD1. CDR3 length: 15 residues. The germline gives CDR1 SEHNR, CDR2 FQNEAQ (reference sequence). V lost 6 bases and J lost 4; bases outside the gene matches: 9. The CDR3 bases are TGTGCCAGCAGGAGATGGGACAGGGTCTCAGAGACCCAGTACTTC. The encoded protein is CASRRWDRVSETQYF.

The V call is TRBV12-3 or TRBV12-4, the J call TRBJ1-5; weak D call: TRBD2 (8 bases). The J call may be mistaken, given a closer DNA end match to TRBJ2-3. The CDR3 contains 15 residues. The CDR3: CASSSGTAGDQPQYF. DNA for the CDR3: TGTGCCAGCAGTTCTGGGACAGCGGGGGACCAGCCCCAGTATTTT.

This clonotype occurred a few times. A read error may explain this, as a much larger clone is one base away. The CDR3, as DNA: TGCGGTGCTCCGACAGGGGGCAATCAGCCCCAGCATTTT. Protein sequence: CGAPTGGNQPQHF. The V and J genes are TRBV20-1 and TRBJ1-5; 8 nucleotides match TRBD1. This CDR3 has 13 residues. Germline values: CDR1 DFQATT, CDR2 SNEGSKA (reference sequence).

This clonotype was found many times. V gene TRBV5-1 combines with J gene TRBJ2-1; TRBD1 matches at 7 bases. From germline, CDR1 is SGHRS and CDR2 YFSETQ. The CDR3 is made up of 16 amino acids. Trimming at V came to 4 bases and at J to 4 bases, leaving 11 bases not matched to a gene. CDR3 nucleotides: TGCGCCAGCAGCAATGATATAGGGACAGAGTACAATGAGCAGTTCTTC. Its translation is CASSNDIGTEYNEQFF.

V and J are TRBV6-5 and TRBJ1-1; perhaps TRBD1 as D (6 bases). Germline assignment: CDR1 MNHEY and CDR2 SVGAGI. This CDR3 comprises 13 residues. The CDR3 bases are TGTACCGGCAAACTACAGGGGAACACTGAAGCTTTCTTT. Translation gives CTGKLQGNTEAFF.

Comment on this clonotype: A far larger clone is one nucleotide away, so this likely arose from a read error. The chain links TRBV6-5 to TRBJ2-5; possible D gene TRBD2, 6 bases. The CDR3 runs 14 residues. The germline gives CDR1 MNHEY, CDR2 SVGAGI. Trimming pared 7 bases from V and 6 bases from J, leaving 18 bases between. CDR3 amino acids: CASTHRRGGKTQYF. The CDR3 DNA follows: TGTGCCAGCACCCACAGGAGGGGCGGTAAGACCCAGTACTTC.

This clonotype was recorded at least ten times. This chain joins TRBV3-1 and TRBJ2-5; a possible D gene is TRBD2 (6 bases). Trimming stripped 4 bases from V and 5 bases from J, with 14 bases between. This CDR3 region has 14 residues. The germline CDR1 and CDR2 sequences are LGHDT and YNNKEL (reference sequence). This chain's CDR3 is CASSPPRGMETQYF. The DNA of the CDR3 is TGTGCCAGCAGCCCGCCCCGGGGGATGGAGACCCAGTACTTC.

This clonotype has ten or more counts. The chain is built from TRBV29-1 and TRBJ2-1; 7 bases match TRBD1. Per germline, CDR1 SQVTM and CDR2 ANQGSEA. V gave up 4 bases and J gave up 8 bases; unmatched junction bases: 17. The CDR3 is made up of 16 amino acids. CDR3: CSVGGGRRQGDDEQFF. Here the CDR3 DNA reads TGCAGCGTTGGGGGTGGGCGGCGGCAGGGGGATGATGAGCAGTTCTTC.

There are a few counts of this clonotype. Being one base from a much bigger clone, this may be a read error. The chain uses TRBV7-2 and TRBJ1-5, with 8 bases aligning to TRBD1. Germline V gene data show CDR1 as SGHTA and CDR2 as FQGNSA. The CDR3 is made up of 16 amino acids. V dropped 5 bases and J dropped 7; count of bases not matched to a gene: 13. For the CDR3, the DNA is TGTGCCAGCAGCCCCGGGCCCGGGACAGGCAGCCAGCCCCAGCATTTT. Translating gives CASSPGPGTGSQPQHF.

In its sample, this clonotype was seen many times. This sequence joins TRBV6-1 and TRBJ2-3; D is unresolved. Trimming took off 5 bases at V and 0 bases at J, with 12 bases between the two ends. Germline assignment: CDR1 MNHNS and CDR2 SASEGT. The CDR3 is made up of 15 amino acids. The CDR3 region has the DNA TGTGCCAGCAGTCGAGCCCCGGCTAGCACAGATACGCAGTATTTT. This gives the protein CASSRAPASTDTQYF.

This clonotype appeared a few times. A much bigger clone sits one base away, suggesting this may be a read error. This CDR3 is CAGSDSGNPEAFF. DNA of the CDR3: TGTGCCGGCAGCGATTCAGGGAACCCTGAAGCTTTCTTT. The gene calls are TRBV7-9 and TRBJ1-1; D is possibly TRBD1 (5 bases). The germline V gene encodes CDR1 SEHNR and CDR2 FQNEAQ (reference sequence). This CDR3 has 13 residues.

This clonotype was seen at least ten times. The chain recombines TRBV6-6 with TRBJ2-1; 8 bases align to TRBD1. The CDR3 has 17 residues. Trimming removed 0 bases from V and 4 bases from J; junction bases left unmatched: 8. CDR1 and CDR2 (germline): MNHNY, SVGAGI (reference sequence). The CDR3 here is CASSYSRTGFGYNEQFF. The CDR3 DNA reads TGTGCCAGCAGTTACTCGAGGACAGGGTTCGGATACAATGAGCAGTTCTTC.

This chain uses TRBV20-1 with TRBJ2-1; 12 bases fit TRBD2. Germline V gene sequence: CDR1 DFQATT, CDR2 SNEGSKA (reference sequence). V shed 5 bases and J 9 bases; nucleotides not matched to a gene: 17. There are 17 residues in the CDR3. CDR3 region: CSACDRLAGGQFGEQFF. The CDR3, as DNA: TGCAGTGCTTGTGACAGGCTAGCGGGGGGGCAGTTCGGTGAGCAGTTCTTC.

This sequence joins TRBV6-2 or TRBV6-3 and TRBJ2-4; D is unclear. The CDR3 extends over 20 amino acids. Germline V gene sequence: CDR1 MNHEY, CDR2 SVGEGT. With 0 bases removed from V and 2 bases from J, the gap between germline ends came to 23 bases. The CDR3 region has the DNA TGTGCCAGCAGTTACTCGGCGTTTTGGGCCAGGACCCCGTCCAAAAACATTCAGTACTTC. Residues: CASSYSAFWARTPSKNIQYF.

The chain has TRBV6-5 and TRBJ2-5; possibly TRBD1 for D (6 bases). In germline, CDR1 is MNHEY, CDR2 SVGAGI. This CDR3 spans 15 amino acids. The V gene lost 6 bases and the J gene lost 0 bases, with 14 bases spanning the gap. This CDR3 reads CASRKRGGDQETQYF. The CDR3 DNA sequence: TGTGCCAGCAGGAAACGAGGGGGAGACCAAGAGACCCAGTACTTC.

The table lists this clonotype with many counts. V and J are TRBV11-2 and TRBJ1-2; maybe TRBD1 (5 bases). Trimming left V 1 base short and J 7 bases short, with 13 bases between. Looked up from germline, CDR1 is SGHAT and CDR2 is FQNNGV. CDR3 length equals 14 residues. In DNA, the CDR3 is TGTGCCAGCAGCTTAGGTCCCACAGGTGGTGGCTACACCTTC. Amino acid sequence: CASSLGPTGGGYTF.